This T cell receptor (beta chain) was identified in a study of shared clonotypes between healthy human individuals. In its sample, this clone was seen once. Its antigen is undetermined. Broader study findings: Larger estimated richness was generally recorded for naive subsets relative to memory subsets.

It was CD45RO-negative cells, positively selected for CCR7, that made up naive CD8 cells, with terminally differentiated effector memory CD45RA+ cells excluded. Assay: immunoSEQ multiplex PCR; the TCRdb copy retains only in-frame clones and omits some. The sample lists about 1,900,000 clones; about 95% were seen once. This CDR3 is 17 amino acids long. Germline assignment: CDR1 SGHRS and CDR2 YFSETQ. Trimming cost V 2 bases and J 2 bases; bases outside gene matches: 10. This receptor was taken from a man between 18 and 29 years old in good health. Sample: naive CD8+ T cells sorted from blood. The J gene is TRBJ2-3, the V gene TRBV5-1; TRBD2 agrees at 8 bases. The CDR3 loop is CASSFEGTSGYTDTQYF. The DNA of the CDR3 is TGCGCCAGCAGCTTTGAGGGCACTAGCGGATACACAGATACGCAGTATTTT.